One and the same sample provided the 14 T cell receptor beta chains below, sequenced in a study of tissue T cells after allogeneic stem cell transplantation. Documented time point: mouse harvest day 14 after allogeneic transplant. Tail vein injection delivered 10^7 T-cell-depleted bone marrow cells and 10^6 splenic CD5+ T cells. Some clones are missing from TCRdb's copy, which holds only in-frame ones; the method was immunoSEQ multiplex PCR. Altogether 2,800 or so clones are present, 45% being singletons, with the ten largest covering roughly 31%. The sample consisted of lymph node tissue. Receptor source: a female BALB/c mouse given C57BL/6 T cells with graft-versus-host disease after an allogeneic hematopoietic cell transplant.

Notes on this clone: Gene names refer to mouse genes. The sequence runs out 1 residue before the end of the CDR3; the remainder is reconstructed from the germline J gene. The chain recombines TRBV26 with TRBJ1-1; maybe TRBD1 (5 bases). In germline, CDR1 is KGHPV, CDR2 FQNQEV (reference sequence). CDR3 length: 11 amino acids. Deletions cut 6 bases from V and 5 bases from J, with 7 bases between. CDR3 protein: CASSRETEVFF. The sequenced CDR3 bases are TGTGCCAGCAGCAGGGAGACAGAAGTCTTC.

This clone has just one count. Any gene name here is a mouse gene name. Read data end 1 residue before the CDR3 end; the end is taken from the germline J gene. V gene TRBV26 combines with J gene TRBJ2-1, with 7 bases aligning to TRBD1. The V and J ends lost 4 bases and 3 bases, in that order; junction bases with no gene match: 3. The CDR3 is 14 residues long. Germline values: CDR1 KGHPV, CDR2 FQNQEV (reference sequence). CDR3 protein: CASSPTGVYAEQFF. The covered CDR3 bases are TGTGCCAGCAGTCCCACAGGGGTCTATGCTGAGCAGTTC.

This clone is termed medium-sized. Gene names are mouse gene names. Partial CDR3 DNA: TGTGCCAGCAGTGATAGTGGGGGCACCCAGTAC. It codes for CASSDSGGTQY. The whole CDR3 region reads CASSDSGGTQYF. The V and J genes are TRBV13-1 and TRBJ2-5; perhaps TRBD2 as D (6 bases). The read falls 1 residue short of the CDR3 end, and the missing part is taken from the germline J gene. The CDR3 is 12 residues long. The germline V gene encodes CDR1 NSHNY and CDR2 SYGAGN. V shed 1 base and J shed 8 bases, with 8 bases lying between them.

Concerning this clone itself: The gene names given are mouse names. The sequence runs out 1 residue before the end of the CDR3; the remainder is reconstructed from the germline J gene. The chain links TRBV12-1 to TRBJ2-7; D is perhaps TRBD2 (5 bases). V was clipped by 2 bases and J by 4 bases, with 8 bases between them. Germline V gene data show CDR1 as SGHSN and CDR2 as HYEKVE. The CDR3 extends over 12 amino acids. The sequenced part of the CDR3 DNA is TGTGCCAGCTCTCCTCTGGGATATGAACAGTAC. This codes for CASSPLGYEQY. In full, the CDR3 reads CASSPLGYEQYF.

This clone was seen a few times. Gene names follow the mouse nomenclature. From the germline J gene comes the end of the CDR3, since the read stops 1 residue before it. The chain carries TRBV12-2 and TRBJ2-4, with 9 bases matching TRBD2. J lost 3 bases, V lost 6 bases, and 3 bases had no gene match. The CDR3 runs to 13 residues. Germline CDR1 SGHLS, CDR2 HYDKME. The CDR3 sequence is CASRLGAQNTLYF. CDR3 bases read: TGTGCCAGCAGACTGGGGGCCCAAAACACCTTGTAC. Looking up the rest from reference TRBV12-2 and TRBJ2-4 gives the full variable domain: NSGVVQSPRYIIKGKGERSILKCIPISGHLSVAWYQQTQGQELKFFIQHYDKMERDKGNLPSRFSVQQFDDYHSEMNMSALELEDSAVYFCASRLGAQNTLYFGAGTRLSVL.

On this clone: Each gene name is a mouse one. The CDR3 is cut off 1 residue early in the read; its end comes from the germline J gene. The chain has TRBV12-2 and TRBJ2-7, with TRBD2 matching over 11 bases. CDR3 size: 14 residues. The germline CDR1 and CDR2 sequences are SGHLS and HYDKME. V was clipped by 0 bases and J by 6 bases; unmatched bases: 3. This chain's CDR3 is CASSLGTGGSEQYF. The sequenced CDR3 bases are TGTGCCAGCTCTCTCGGGACTGGGGGAAGTGAACAGTAC.

This clone has a handful of counts. Gene names and germline refer to mouse. The CDR3 is CASSLTTNSDYTF. The covered CDR3 bases are TGTGCCAGCTCTCTCACAACAAACTCCGACTACACC. This chain links TRBV12-2 with TRBJ1-2, with unresolved D. From the germline J gene comes the end of the CDR3, since the read stops 1 residue before it. Trimming stripped 0 bases from V and 0 bases from J, with 4 bases between. This CDR3 has 13 amino acids. Germline assignment: CDR1 SGHLS and CDR2 HYDKME.

A word on this clone: Here the gene names and germline are mouse. The CDR3 extends 1 residue past the end of the read, so its final part is completed from the germline J gene. The chain combines TRBV16 with TRBJ1-2; tentatively, D is TRBD1 (6 bases). CDR3 size: 14 residues. Germline values: CDR1 SGHSA, CDR2 FRNQAP. V dropped 2 bases and J dropped 3 bases, with 10 bases sitting between them. Partial CDR3 DNA: TGTGCAAGCAGCTTACACAGGGCGGACTCCGACTACACC. Its translation: CASSLHRADSDYT. The CDR3 as a whole reads CASSLHRADSDYTF.

Notes on this clone: The gene names given are mouse names. The read ends 1 residue before the CDR3 terminus; that terminus is restored from the germline J gene. The J gene is TRBJ1-2, the V gene TRBV26; D might be TRBD1 (5 bases). Germline CDR1 and CDR2: KGHPV and FQNQEV (reference sequence). The CDR3 spans 13 residues. The V end lost 4 bases, the J end lost 2 bases, and 8 bases lay between the germline ends. The covered CDR3 bases are TGTGCCAGCAGTCAGAGACAGAACTCCGACTACACC. This sequence encodes CASSQRQNSDYT. The whole CDR3 region reads CASSQRQNSDYTF.

Concerning this clone itself: Gene names and germline refer to mouse. The read falls 1 residue short of the CDR3 end, and the missing part is taken from the germline J gene. The J gene is TRBJ2-2, the V gene TRBV13-1, with 12 bases that match TRBD2. Per germline, CDR1 NSHNY and CDR2 SYGAGN. The CDR3 contains 16 residues. V was pared by 5 bases and J by 4 bases, with 6 bases of the junction left unmatched. Incomplete CDR3 DNA: TGTGCCAGCAGCGGGACTGGGGGGAGGGTCACCGGGCAGCTCTAC. This sequence encodes CASSGTGGRVTGQLY. The full CDR3 protein is CASSGTGGRVTGQLYF.

In regard to this clone: Genes here carry mouse names. Sequencing ends 1 residue short of the CDR3 end; the germline J gene provides the rest. The chain is built from TRBV12-1 and TRBJ1-3; 7 positions agree with TRBD1. This CDR3 contains 14 residues. V trimming: 2 bases; J trimming: 0 bases; junction bases outside the gene matches: 0. The germline gives CDR1 SGHSN, CDR2 HYEKVE. Partial CDR3 DNA: TGTGCCAGCTCTCGACAGGGTTCTGGAAATACGCTCTAT. Its protein product is CASSRQGSGNTLY. The whole CDR3 is CASSRQGSGNTLYF.

Worth noting for this clone: The gene symbols are mouse symbols. Read coverage stops 1 residue before the CDR3 terminus; the germline J gene supplies the remainder. V usage is TRBV13-3 and J usage is TRBJ2-3, with 7 bases lining up with TRBD2. This CDR3 is 14 amino acids long. Per germline, CDR1 NNHDY and CDR2 SYVADS. The V segment lost 3 bases and the J segment 2 bases; nucleotides outside the gene matches: 3. The CDR3 reads CASSVGGAAETLYF. CDR3 bases read: TGTGCCAGCAGTGTGGGGGGAGCTGCAGAAACGCTGTAT.

This clone was seen more than once but under ten times. Here the gene names and germline are mouse. Read coverage stops 1 residue before the CDR3 terminus; the germline J gene supplies the remainder. This rearrangement joins TRBV3 to TRBJ1-4, with TRBD1 matching 7 bases. Germline CDR1 and CDR2: SNHLY and FYNGKV (reference sequence). With V trimmed by 6 bases and J by 4 bases, 5 bases remained unmatched. CDR3 length: 14 residues. The CDR3 here is CASRSTGVNERLFF. The DNA read from the CDR3 is TGTGCCAGCAGATCTACAGGGGTCAACGAAAGATTATTT.

For this clone: These gene names are mouse names. The read halts 1 residue ahead of the CDR3 end, with the missing end drawn from the germline J gene. The chain links TRBV5 to TRBJ1-4; the D gene is possibly TRBD1 (6 bases). CDR3 length: 15 residues. CDR1 and CDR2 from the germline V gene are LGHNA and YNLKQL (reference sequence). V was cut by 1 base and J by 7 bases, with 13 bases left in between. CDR3 in amino acids: CASSQVRGGAERLFF. CDR3 DNA (partial): TGTGCCAGCAGCCAAGTCAGGGGAGGTGCCGAAAGATTATTT.